The 13 T cell receptor beta chains reported below all come from one sample, sequenced in a study of T cell clones after liver transplantation. Profiling relied on immunoSEQ multiplex PCR, and the TCRdb table lists in-frame clones only, not all of them. The sample contains 95,000 to 130,000 clones, less than 95% of which appear only once. The sample consisted of CD4+ T cells from blood, taken 12 months after liver transplant. Receptors were obtained from a human patient who received a liver transplant. The graft donor may account for some of the T cells.

The V and J genes are TRBV5-1 and TRBJ2-7; D remains ambiguous. CDR3 size: 14 residues. Germline V gene sequence: CDR1 SGHRS, CDR2 YFSETQ. Between the trimmed V and J ends, which lost 0 bases and 0 bases, there was a span of 7 bases. DNA of the CDR3: TGCGCCAGCAGCTTGGGAAAGAGCTCCTACGAGCAGTACTTC. Translated: CASSLGKSSYEQYF.

This clone came up once. The V gene is TRBV14, the J gene TRBJ2-1; tentative D call: TRBD2 (6 bases). The CDR3 extends over 16 amino acids. The germline CDR1 and CDR2 sequences are SGHDN and FVKESK. V was shortened by 4 bases and J by 4 bases, with 17 bases between the two germline ends. The DNA of the CDR3 is TGTGCCAGCAGCCTTCGGGACTTCCTCCAATACAATGAGCAGTTCTTC. Its protein product is CASSLRDFLQYNEQFF.

CDR3 bases: TGTGCCAGTAAATTACAGGGTCAGCCCCAGCATTTT. It codes for CASKLQGQPQHF. This rearrangement joins TRBV19 to TRBJ1-5, with D tentatively TRBD1 (6 bases). The CDR3 is made up of 12 amino acids. The ends were cut back, 7 bases at V and 6 bases at J, with 10 bases in the middle. CDR1 and CDR2 (germline): LNHDA, SQIVND (reference sequence).

In nucleotides, the CDR3 is TGTGCCATCAGTGAGTCTAACAGGGCGGGCGAGCAGTACTTC. Translated, it gives CAISESNRAGEQYF. The genes are TRBV10-3 and TRBJ2-7, with a weak D call TRBD1 (6 bases). Per germline, CDR1 ENHRY and CDR2 SYGVKD. Trimming took off 0 bases at V and 6 bases at J, with 12 bases between the two ends. This CDR3 region has 14 residues.

The V call is TRBV28, the J call TRBJ1-4; no firm D call. This CDR3 has 14 residues. Per germline, CDR1 MDHEN and CDR2 SYDVKM. Trimming shortened V by 6 bases and J by 4 bases, and 12 bases separated the two germline ends. CDR3 DNA sequence: TGTGCCAGCAGGGCGACGGACCATAATGAAAAACTGTTTTTT. This translates into CASRATDHNEKLFF.

The chain recombines TRBV9 with TRBJ2-3; D unclear. From germline, CDR1 is SGDLS and CDR2 YYNGEE. V gave up 0 bases and J gave up 4 bases, with 12 bases separating them. The CDR3 covers 15 residues. CDR3 region: CASSVDPEPSDTQYF. The CDR3 bases are TGTGCCAGCAGCGTAGACCCGGAGCCCTCAGATACGCAGTATTTT.

The chain combines TRBV7-9 with TRBJ2-3; 10 bases are shared with TRBD2. Germline V gives CDR1 SEHNR, CDR2 FQNEAQ (reference sequence). V was clipped by 1 base and J by 6 bases; unmatched bases: 10. The CDR3 runs to 17 residues. The CDR3 loop reads CASSLVSSGRRSDTQYF. The CDR3 DNA reads TGTGCCAGCAGCTTAGTCTCTAGCGGGAGACGTTCTGATACGCAGTATTTT.

This clone was picked up one time. This rearrangement joins TRBV2 to TRBJ1-5; no clear D. V gave up 4 bases and J gave up 5 bases, with 6 bases separating them. CDR1 SNHLY and CDR2 FYNNEI come from the germline V gene. This CDR3 is 12 amino acids long. The CDR3 protein is CASSVEYQPQHF. CDR3 nucleotide sequence: TGTGCCAGCAGTGTGGAATATCAGCCCCAGCATTTT.

This sequence joins TRBV11-2 and TRBJ2-1; tentative D call: TRBD1 (6 bases). The length of the CDR3 is 16 residues. Germline V gene data show CDR1 as SGHAT and CDR2 as FQNNGV. Trimming took off 1 base at V and 4 bases at J, with 14 bases between the two ends. The CDR3, as DNA: TGTGCCAGCAGCTTAGCCGACAGGCAGAGATACAATGAGCAGTTCTTC. Translated, it gives CASSLADRQRYNEQFF. The entire variable domain, with the rest obtained from reference TRBV11-2 and TRBJ2-1, is as follows: EAGVAQSPRYKIIEKRQSVAFWCNPISGHATLYWYQQILGQGPKLLIQFQNNGVVDDSQLPKDRFSAERLKGVDSTLKIQPAKLEDSAVYLCASSLADRQRYNEQFFGPGTRLTVL.

The rearrangement joins TRBV18 to TRBJ2-5; D remains ambiguous. This CDR3 region has 12 residues. Germline values: CDR1 KGHSH, CDR2 LQKENI. V was clipped by 4 bases and J by 0 bases, with 3 bases between them. CDR3 region: CASSRDQETQYF. CDR3 nucleotide sequence: TGTGCCAGCTCACGGGACCAAGAGACCCAGTACTTC.

The rearrangement joins TRBV7-2 to TRBJ2-7, with 7 bases lining up with TRBD1. Looked up from germline, CDR1 is SGHTA and CDR2 is FQGNSA. The CDR3 totals 15 residues. The junction had 6 bases not matched to a gene; V was cut back by 4 bases and J by 0 bases. The CDR3 coding sequence is TGTGCCAGCAGCTCTCAGACAGGGCCCTCCTACGAGCAGTACTTC. Protein product: CASSSQTGPSYEQYF.

The chain is built from TRBV19 and TRBJ2-2; D is unresolved. Germline values: CDR1 LNHDA, CDR2 SQIVND (reference sequence). CDR3 length equals 15 residues. Trimming took 2 bases from V and 7 from J, leaving 14 bases between them. In nucleotides, the CDR3 is TGTGCCAGTAGTATAATCCCCTCCTTAGTCGGGGAGCTGTTTTTT. Translating gives CASSIIPSLVGELFF.

The genes are TRBV14 and TRBJ2-7; tentative D call: TRBD2 (6 bases). The V and J ends lost 0 bases and 5 bases respectively, with 14 bases between them. Germline lookup yields CDR1 SGHDN and CDR2 FVKESK. This CDR3 spans 15 amino acids. In nucleotides, the CDR3 is TGTGCCAGCAGCCAAGAGAAACTAGCTCGGCACGAGCAGTACTTC. This gives the protein CASSQEKLARHEQYF.